The next 8 T cell receptor beta chains were all read from a single sample in a study of CXCR3-negative and CXCR3-positive naive CD8 T cells. cDNA libraries for TRB were generated by 5' RACE incorporating UMI labels. Following a re-call of the 5' RACE reads, TCRdb has one entry per CDR3 protein and lacks DNA. The sample holds 100,000 to 150,000 distinct CDR3 sequences. Their antigen targets remain unknown. Study results and caveats: Hydrophobicity of TRB CDR3s was greater in CXCR3-positive naive cells than in CXCR3-negative naive cells.

Sequenced input: naive CXCR3+ CD8+ T cells from blood. Subset defined: CD45RO-CCR7+CD27+CD95- naive CD8+ T cells expressing CXCR3 (TNR3+). These receptors were taken from a human donor in good health. Some clones in this sample may be carry-over from other donors' samples.

The chain links TRBV7-6 to TRBJ2-1; the D call from TCRdb, TRBD2, cannot be confirmed without DNA. This CDR3 contains 14 residues. Germline-derived CDR1 and CDR2 are SGHVS and FNYEAQ. The CDR3 sequence is CASSLSGGNNEQFF. Drawing the rest from reference TRBV7-6 and TRBJ2-1, the complete variable domain is GAGVSQSPRYKVTKRGQDVALRCDPISGHVSLYWYRQALGQGPEFLTYFNYEAQQDKSGLPNDRFSAERPEGSISTLTIQRTEQRDSAMYRCASSLSGGNNEQFFGPGTRLTVL.

This chain uses TRBV10-3 with TRBJ2-7. The CDR3 contains 15 residues. The germline CDR1 and CDR2 sequences are ENHRY and SYGVKD. This chain's CDR3 is CAISEPGQGSNEQYF.

The chain links TRBV15 to TRBJ2-3. The germline gives CDR1 LNHNV, CDR2 YYDKDF (reference sequence). This CDR3 spans 14 amino acids. The CDR3 here is CATSRRASTDTQYF.

The chain is built from TRBV29-1 and TRBJ1-2; TCRdb lists TRBD1, though no DNA is available to test this call. The germline gives CDR1 SQVTM, CDR2 ANQGSEA. This CDR3 has 15 amino acids. The CDR3 here is CSVEGTGDISDGYTF.

The genes are TRBV5-4 and TRBJ2-1; TCRdb picks TRBD2, but there is no DNA to check that call. This CDR3 has 19 amino acids. The germline V gene encodes CDR1 SGHNT and CDR2 YYREEE (reference sequence). This CDR3 is CASSLGGLAGVNSYNEQFF. Drawing the rest from reference TRBV5-4 and TRBJ2-1, the complete variable domain is ETGVTQSPTHLIKTRGQQVTLRCSSQSGHNTVSWYQQALGQGPQFIFQYYREEENGRGNFPPRFSGLQFPNYSSELNVNALELDDSALYLCASSLGGLAGVNSYNEQFFGPGTRLTVL.

The CDR3 sequence: CASSLISGWAQQPQHF. The chain uses TRBV7-2 and TRBJ1-5. CDR3 length: 16 residues. Per the germline V gene, CDR1 is SGHTA and CDR2 is FQGNSA.

The rearrangement joins TRBV7-9 to TRBJ1-1; TCRdb gives TRBD1 as the D gene, but with no DNA this cannot be confirmed. This CDR3 is 13 amino acids long. Germline V gene lookup returns CDR1 SEHNR and CDR2 FQNEAQ (reference sequence). CDR3 amino acids: CASSRTGEDEAFF.

The chain carries TRBV7-6 and TRBJ2-1; there is no DNA to check the TCRdb D call of TRBD1. The CDR3 contains 13 residues. Looked up from germline, CDR1 is SGHVS and CDR2 is FNYEAQ. The CDR3 here is CASSLGGGPEQFF. The variable domain in full, completed from reference TRBV7-6 and TRBJ2-1, reads GAGVSQSPRYKVTKRGQDVALRCDPISGHVSLYWYRQALGQGPEFLTYFNYEAQQDKSGLPNDRFSAERPEGSISTLTIQRTEQRDSAMYRCASSLGGGPEQFFGPGTRLTVL.